This TCR beta chain was sequenced in a study of early T cells in non-severe SARS-CoV-2 infection. For the study at large: The study sequenced bulk RNA from unsorted whole blood, with chains unpaired. Study-wide results and caveats: Matches to VDJdb favored anti-spike CD8 responses and missed private and CD4 specificities.

The V gene's germline CDR1 is LNHDA and CDR2 SQIVND (reference sequence). The CDR3 contains 14 residues. The V gene lost 4 bases and the J gene lost 2 bases, with 10 bases spanning the gap. cDNA molecules, individually, were tagged with unique molecular identifiers. TCRdb independently ran MiXCR on the 5' RACE reads; one entry per CDR3 protein. Of some 49,000 distinct CDR3 sequences in the sample, over 9.5% were seen once. This clonotype has at least ten counts. The antigen remains undetermined. This rearrangement joins TRBV19 to TRBJ2-3; D perhaps matches TRBD1 (6 bases). The TCR sequence derives from an adult who was a healthcare worker with PCR-confirmed SARS-CoV-2 infection or an uninfected control (not recorded which). Sequenced sample: whole blood. The CDR3 DNA is TGTGCCAGTAGTAGGAACAGGGACACAGATACGCAGTATTTT. This gives the protein CASSRNRDTDTQYF.